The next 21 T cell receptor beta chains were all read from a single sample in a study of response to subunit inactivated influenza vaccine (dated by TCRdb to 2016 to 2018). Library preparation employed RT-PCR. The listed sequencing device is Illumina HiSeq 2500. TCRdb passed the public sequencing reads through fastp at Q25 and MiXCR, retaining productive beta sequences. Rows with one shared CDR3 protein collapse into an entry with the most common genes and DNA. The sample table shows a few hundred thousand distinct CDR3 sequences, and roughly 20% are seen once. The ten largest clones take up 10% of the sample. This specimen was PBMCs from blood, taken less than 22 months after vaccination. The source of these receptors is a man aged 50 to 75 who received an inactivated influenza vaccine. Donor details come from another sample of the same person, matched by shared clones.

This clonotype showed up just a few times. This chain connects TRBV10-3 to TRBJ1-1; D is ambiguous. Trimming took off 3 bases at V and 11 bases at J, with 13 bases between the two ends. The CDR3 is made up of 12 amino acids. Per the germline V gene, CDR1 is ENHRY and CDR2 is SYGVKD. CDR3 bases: TGTGCCATCAGTGAATTGGGCATGAGGGCTTTCTTT. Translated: CAISELGMRAFF.

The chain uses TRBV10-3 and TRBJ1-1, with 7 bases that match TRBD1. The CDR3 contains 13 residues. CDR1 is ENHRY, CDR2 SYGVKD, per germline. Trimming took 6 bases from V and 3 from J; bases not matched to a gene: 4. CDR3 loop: CAISGQADTEAFF. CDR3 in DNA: TGTGCCATCAGCGGACAGGCGGACACTGAAGCTTTCTTT.

This CDR3 reads CSVAYTGLQETQYF. The CDR3 DNA sequence: TGCAGCGTCGCCTATACAGGGCTTCAAGAGACCCAGTACTTC. V and J are TRBV29-1 and TRBJ2-5; TRBD1 is a possible D gene (6 bases). The CDR3 totals 14 residues. V was shortened by 6 bases and J by 2 bases, with 16 bases between the two germline ends. Germline CDR1 is SQVTM and CDR2 is ANQGSEA.

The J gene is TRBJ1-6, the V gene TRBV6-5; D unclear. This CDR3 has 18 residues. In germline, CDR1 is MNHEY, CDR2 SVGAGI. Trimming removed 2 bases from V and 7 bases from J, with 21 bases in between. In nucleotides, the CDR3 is TGTGCCAGCAGTTACGTCCGGTTCTCTCCCGGGCGAAATTCACCCCTCCACTTT. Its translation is CASSYVRFSPGRNSPLHF.

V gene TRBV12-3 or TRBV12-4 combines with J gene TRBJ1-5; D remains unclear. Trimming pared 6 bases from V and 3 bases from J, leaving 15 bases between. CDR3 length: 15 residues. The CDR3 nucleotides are TGTGCCAGCAGCCCCGGCCAGGCTTCCAATCAGCCCCAGCATTTT. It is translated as CASSPGQASNQPQHF.

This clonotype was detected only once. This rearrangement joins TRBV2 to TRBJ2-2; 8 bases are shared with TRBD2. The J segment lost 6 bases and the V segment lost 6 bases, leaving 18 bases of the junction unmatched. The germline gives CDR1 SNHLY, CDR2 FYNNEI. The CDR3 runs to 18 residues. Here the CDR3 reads CASSLVSMRTSLSGELFF. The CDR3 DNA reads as TGTGCCAGCAGCCTCGTGAGCATGAGGACTAGCCTGTCCGGGGAGCTGTTTTTT.

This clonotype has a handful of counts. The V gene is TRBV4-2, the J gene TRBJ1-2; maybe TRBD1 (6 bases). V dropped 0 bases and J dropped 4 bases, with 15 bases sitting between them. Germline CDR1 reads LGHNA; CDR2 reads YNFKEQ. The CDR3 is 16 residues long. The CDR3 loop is CASSQDLWGGSYGYTF. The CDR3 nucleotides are TGTGCCAGCAGCCAAGATTTATGGGGGGGCTCCTATGGCTACACCTTC.

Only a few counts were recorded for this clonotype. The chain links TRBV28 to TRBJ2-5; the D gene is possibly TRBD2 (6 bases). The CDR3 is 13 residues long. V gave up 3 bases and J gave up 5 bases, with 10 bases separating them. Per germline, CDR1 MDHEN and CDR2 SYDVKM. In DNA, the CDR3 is TGTGCCAGCAGTTTCTGGGAGGACGAGACCCAGTACTTC. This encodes CASSFWEDETQYF.

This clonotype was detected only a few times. The chain's CDR3 is CASSRTRFSDTQYF. CDR3 sequence (DNA): TGTGCCAGCAGCAGGACTAGATTCTCAGATACGCAGTATTTT. The rearrangement links TRBV9 to TRBJ2-3; 7 bases fit TRBD2. This CDR3 region has 14 residues. The V segment lost 4 bases and the J segment 4 bases; nucleotides outside the gene matches: 6. CDR1 SGDLS and CDR2 YYNGEE come from the germline V gene.

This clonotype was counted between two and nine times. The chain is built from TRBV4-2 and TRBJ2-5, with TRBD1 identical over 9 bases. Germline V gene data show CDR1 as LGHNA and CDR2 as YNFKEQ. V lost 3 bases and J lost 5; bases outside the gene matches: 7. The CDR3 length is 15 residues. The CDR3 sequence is CASSQAGQGVETQYF. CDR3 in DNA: TGTGCCAGCAGCCAGGCGGGACAGGGTGTGGAGACCCAGTACTTC.

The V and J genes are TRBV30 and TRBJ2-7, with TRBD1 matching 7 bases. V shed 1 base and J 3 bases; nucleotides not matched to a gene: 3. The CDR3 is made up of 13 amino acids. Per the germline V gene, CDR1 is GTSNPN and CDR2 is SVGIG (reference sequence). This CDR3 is CAWSEGQIYEQYF. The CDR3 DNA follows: TGTGCCTGGAGTGAGGGACAGATCTACGAGCAGTACTTC.

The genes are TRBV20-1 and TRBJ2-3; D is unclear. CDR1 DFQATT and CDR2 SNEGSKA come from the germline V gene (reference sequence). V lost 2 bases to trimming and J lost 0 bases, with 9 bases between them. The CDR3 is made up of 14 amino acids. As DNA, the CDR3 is TGCAGTGCTAGACTACTGACTAGCACAGATACGCAGTATTTT. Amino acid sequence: CSARLLTSTDTQYF.

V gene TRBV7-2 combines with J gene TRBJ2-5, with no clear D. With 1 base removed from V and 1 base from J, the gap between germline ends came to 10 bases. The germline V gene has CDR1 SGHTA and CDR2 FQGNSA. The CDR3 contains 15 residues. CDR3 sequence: CASSLGRWAQETQYF. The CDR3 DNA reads TGTGCCAGCAGCTTAGGGCGGTGGGCCCAAGAGACCCAGTACTTC.

This CDR3 is CASSAGTDTDTQYF. DNA of the CDR3: TGCGCCAGCAGCGCAGGGACAGACACAGATACGCAGTATTTT. This chain connects TRBV5-1 to TRBJ2-3; 7 nucleotides line up with TRBD1. After removal of 4 bases from V and 2 bases from J, the junction contained 4 bases not matched to a gene. Germline V gives CDR1 SGHRS, CDR2 YFSETQ. The CDR3 spans 14 residues. Filled out from reference TRBV5-1 and TRBJ2-3, the complete variable domain reads KAGVTQTPRYLIKTRGQQVTLSCSPISGHRSVSWYQQTPGQGLQFLFEYFSETQRNKGNFPGRFSGRQFSNSRSEMNVSTLELGDSALYLCASSAGTDTDTQYFGPGTRLTVL.

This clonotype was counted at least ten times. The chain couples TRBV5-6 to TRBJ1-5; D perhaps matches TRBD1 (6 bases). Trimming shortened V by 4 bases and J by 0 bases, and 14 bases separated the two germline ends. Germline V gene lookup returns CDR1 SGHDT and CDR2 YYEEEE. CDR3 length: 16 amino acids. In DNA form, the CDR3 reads TGTGCCAGCAGCACCCGGACAGAGAATAGCAATCAGCCCCAGCATTTT. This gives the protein CASSTRTENSNQPQHF.

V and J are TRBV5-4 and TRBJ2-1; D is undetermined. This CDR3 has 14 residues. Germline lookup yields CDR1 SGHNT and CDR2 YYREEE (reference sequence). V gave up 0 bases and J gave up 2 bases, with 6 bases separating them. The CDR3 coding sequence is TGTGCCAGCAGCTTGGCCCGAGCCTACAATGAGCAGTTCTTC. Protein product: CASSLARAYNEQFF.

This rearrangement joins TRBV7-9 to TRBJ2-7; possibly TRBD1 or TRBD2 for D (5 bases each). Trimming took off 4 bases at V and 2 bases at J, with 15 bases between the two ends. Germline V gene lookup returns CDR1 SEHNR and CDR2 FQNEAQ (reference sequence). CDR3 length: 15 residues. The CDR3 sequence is CASSSTPGRAYEQYF. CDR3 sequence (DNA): TGTGCCAGCAGCTCAACTCCGGGACGGGCCTACGAGCAGTACTTC.

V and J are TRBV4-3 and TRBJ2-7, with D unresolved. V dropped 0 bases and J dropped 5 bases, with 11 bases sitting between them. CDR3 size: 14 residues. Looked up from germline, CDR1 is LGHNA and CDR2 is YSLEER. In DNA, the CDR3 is TGCGCCAGCAGCCAAGATCATACTTCCCACGAGCAGTACTTC. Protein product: CASSQDHTSHEQYF.

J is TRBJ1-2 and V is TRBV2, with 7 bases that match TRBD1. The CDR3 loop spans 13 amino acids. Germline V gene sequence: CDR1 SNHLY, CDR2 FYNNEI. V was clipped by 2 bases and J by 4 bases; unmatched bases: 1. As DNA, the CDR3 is TGTGCCAGCAGTGAACCAGGGGGCTATGGCTACACCTTC. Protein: CASSEPGGYGYTF. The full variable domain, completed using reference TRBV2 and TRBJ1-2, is EPEVTQTPSHQVTQMGQEVILRCVPISNHLYFYWYRQILGQKVEFLVSFYNNEISEKSEIFDDQFSVERPDGSNFTLKIRSTKLEDSAMYFCASSEPGGYGYTFGSGTRLTVV.

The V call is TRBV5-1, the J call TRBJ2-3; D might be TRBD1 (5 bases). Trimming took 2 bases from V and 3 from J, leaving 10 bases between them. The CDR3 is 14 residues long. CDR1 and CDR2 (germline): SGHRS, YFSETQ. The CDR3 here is CASSLGRETDTQYF. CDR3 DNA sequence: TGCGCCAGCAGCTTAGGCAGGGAAACAGATACGCAGTATTTT.

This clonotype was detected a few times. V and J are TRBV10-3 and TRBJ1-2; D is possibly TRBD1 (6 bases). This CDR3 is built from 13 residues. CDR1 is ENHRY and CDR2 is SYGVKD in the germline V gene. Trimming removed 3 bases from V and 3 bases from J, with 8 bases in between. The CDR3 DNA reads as TGTGCCATCAGTGAACGACAGGACTATGGCTACACCTTC. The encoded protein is CAISERQDYGYTF.